The 28 T cell receptor beta chains listed next were all sequenced from one sample in a study of HIV-infected patients and healthy controls. TCRdb reanalysed the 5' RACE reads using MiXCR and keeps one entry per CDR3 protein. The sample includes more than 60,000 distinct CDR3 sequences, around 21% of them seen just once. Sequenced: CD4+ T cells from blood. The receptors originated from a human donor in good health.

The chain joins TRBV19 to TRBJ2-2, with D unresolved. V lost 2 bases to trimming and J lost 6 bases, with 4 bases between them. The CDR3 has 12 amino acids. The germline CDR1 and CDR2 sequences are LNHDA and SQIVND (reference sequence). The CDR3 loop is CASSIWAGELFF. CDR3 sequence (DNA): TGTGCCAGTAGTATATGGGCCGGGGAGCTGTTTTTT.

This clonotype was observed at least ten times. The chain is built from TRBV29-1 and TRBJ2-3; D might be TRBD1 or TRBD2, each matching 5 bases. The CDR3 totals 14 residues. Trimming stripped 6 bases from V and 4 bases from J, with 17 bases between. Germline V gives CDR1 SQVTM, CDR2 ANQGSEA. In nucleotides, the CDR3 is TGCAGCGTCTCCGGGACCTTTAACGCAGATACGCAGTATTTT. This codes for CSVSGTFNADTQYF.

This clonotype was counted ten times or more. The chain carries TRBV12-3 or TRBV12-4 and TRBJ2-3; D unresolved. The V end lost 0 bases, the J end lost 11 bases, and 12 bases lay between the germline ends. This CDR3 region has 13 residues. The CDR3 loop reads CASSLALRGWQYF. The CDR3 nucleotides are TGTGCCAGCAGTTTAGCGCTCCGTGGATGGCAGTATTTT.

Many counts were recorded for this clonotype. The chain employs TRBV29-1 and TRBJ1-2; TRBD1 matches 7 bases. The CDR3 covers 14 residues. Germline V CDR1 and CDR2: SQVTM, ANQGSEA. V gave up 4 bases and J gave up 8 bases; unmatched junction bases: 13. The CDR3 coding sequence is TGCAGCGTTGCCGTGCTGGACAGGTCTTACGGCTACACCTTC. Translating it yields CSVAVLDRSYGYTF.

This chain's CDR3 is CASSPGLVGQETQYF. DNA for the CDR3: TGTGCCAGCAGTCCAGGACTAGTCGGGCAAGAGACCCAGTACTTC. The chain employs TRBV27 and TRBJ2-5, with TRBD2 matching over 7 bases. V was pared by 5 bases and J by 2 bases, with 8 bases of the junction left unmatched. The CDR3 totals 15 residues. Germline V gene sequence: CDR1 MNHEY, CDR2 SMNVEV (reference sequence).

As regards this clonotype: Just one base apart from a much larger clone, this may be a read error. The chain has TRBV6-5 and TRBJ2-7; the D gene could be TRBD1 or TRBD2 (5 bases each). Germline V gene data show CDR1 as MNHEY and CDR2 as SVGAGI. Between the trimmed V and J ends, which lost 6 bases and 3 bases, there was a span of 24 bases. This CDR3 region has 17 residues. CDR3 DNA: TGTGCCAGCAGCCTCTCCCGGGGCCTTGGTGGGAACTACGAGCAGTACTTC. This sequence encodes CASSLSRGLGGNYEQYF.

This clonotype was found many times. The chain has TRBV18 and TRBJ1-1, with 7 bases fitting TRBD1. The germline V gene encodes CDR1 KGHSH and CDR2 LQKENI. After removal of 1 base from V and 4 bases from J, the junction contained 3 bases not matched to a gene. This CDR3 is 14 amino acids long. The CDR3 nucleotides are TGTGCCAGCTCACCACAGGGGGCGGTCACTGAAGCTTTCTTT. Amino acid sequence: CASSPQGAVTEAFF.

J is TRBJ2-1 and V is TRBV7-9, with D hard to call. Germline CDR1 reads SEHNR; CDR2 reads FQNEAQ (reference sequence). The length of the CDR3 is 16 residues. V gave up 5 bases and J gave up 0 bases, with 14 bases separating them. As DNA, the CDR3 is TGTGCCAGCAGCCCGCGGCTAGTGAGCTCCTACAATGAGCAGTTCTTC. It translates to CASSPRLVSSYNEQFF.

This clonotype was recorded many times. The rearrangement uses TRBV7-2 and TRBJ2-5; 15 bases align to TRBD2. The CDR3 has 21 residues. Looked up from germline, CDR1 is SGHTA and CDR2 is FQGNSA. Germline trimming cut 2 bases from V and 9 bases from J; bases unmatched to any gene: 22. The CDR3 coding sequence is TGTGCCAGCAGCTTAAGAATATACTTGGGACTAGCGGGGGGCCCGAGTTCGGCCCAGTACTTC. This codes for CASSLRIYLGLAGGPSSAQYF.

This clonotype was picked up many times. The V and J genes are TRBV20-1 and TRBJ2-3; 7 bases agree with TRBD2. Germline values: CDR1 DFQATT, CDR2 SNEGSKA (reference sequence). Trimming took 7 bases from V and 6 from J; bases not matched to a gene: 13. This CDR3 region has 14 residues. CDR3 loop: CSGATRAGIDTQYF. CDR3 sequence (DNA): TGCAGTGGGGCGACTAGAGCGGGAATTGATACGCAGTATTTT.

The CDR3 DNA reads TGTGCCAGCAGCCCCCACCCCGGGACAGGGGGCACTGAAGCTTTCTTT. Its translation: CASSPHPGTGGTEAFF. The chain employs TRBV3-1 and TRBJ1-1, with 11 bases identical to TRBD1. Germline V CDR1 and CDR2: LGHDT, YNNKEL (reference sequence). The CDR3 totals 16 residues. J lost 4 bases, V lost 4 bases, and 8 bases had no gene match.

The rearrangement links TRBV7-2 to TRBJ1-1, with 9 bases identical to TRBD1. Germline trimming cut 3 bases from V and 11 bases from J; bases unmatched to any gene: 13. Per germline, CDR1 SGHTA and CDR2 FQGNSA. The CDR3 contains 15 residues. This CDR3 is CASSFTQGASFIAFF. CDR3 sequence (DNA): TGTGCCAGCAGCTTTACACAGGGGGCTTCGTTTATCGCTTTCTTT. Full variable domain (remainder filled in from reference TRBV7-2 and TRBJ1-1): GAGVSQSPSNKVTEKGKDVELRCDPISGHTALYWYRQSLGQGLEFLIYFQGNSAPDKSGLPSDRFSAERTGGSVSTLTIQRTQQEDSAVYLCASSFTQGASFIAFFGQGTRLTVV.

This clonotype was recorded at least ten times. The chain carries TRBV5-1 and TRBJ2-3; 7 bases fit TRBD1. There are 15 residues in the CDR3. CDR1 and CDR2 from the germline V gene are SGHRS and YFSETQ. V was pared by 1 base and J by 0 bases, with 2 bases of the junction left unmatched. The CDR3 DNA is TGCGCCAGCAGCTTGTACAGGGGAAGCACAGATACGCAGTATTTT. Residues: CASSLYRGSTDTQYF.

DNA for the CDR3: TGTGCCAGCAGTTATGGAAACACCATATATTTT. Translation: CASSYGNTIYF. V gene TRBV12-3 or TRBV12-4 combines with J gene TRBJ1-3; D not certain. There are 11 residues in the CDR3. V gave up 4 bases and J gave up 3 bases, with 1 base separating them.

This clonotype occurred many times. The DNA of the CDR3 is TGTGCCATCAGTGAGTCTACTATCAGCTCCTACGAGCAGTACTTC. Translated: CAISESTISSYEQYF. This chain joins TRBV10-3 and TRBJ2-7; D call uncertain. Germline V gene sequence: CDR1 ENHRY, CDR2 SYGVKD. The ends were cut back, 0 bases at V and 0 bases at J, with 9 bases in the middle. This CDR3 has 15 amino acids.

This clonotype was seen ten or more times. The J gene is TRBJ1-5, the V gene TRBV28; TRBD1 is a possible D gene (5 bases). The CDR3 consists of 15 residues. Germline V gene sequence: CDR1 MDHEN, CDR2 SYDVKM. The germline V and J ends were trimmed by 6 bases and 7 bases, with 19 bases remaining between them. The CDR3 region has the DNA TGTGCCAGCAGGGGGGACCTAACGGCGGCACAGCCCCAGCATTTT. It codes for CASRGDLTAAQPQHF.

This clonotype was counted at least ten times. This rearrangement joins TRBV6-5 to TRBJ1-5, with D maybe TRBD1 (5 bases). Looked up from germline, CDR1 is MNHEY and CDR2 is SVGAGI. The CDR3 runs 13 residues. The V end was cut by 8 bases, the J end by 7 bases, with 15 bases between. CDR3 DNA sequence: TGTGCCAGCTCGTTGTCCGGGGACCAGCCCCAGCATTTT. Residues: CASSLSGDQPQHF.

The V gene is TRBV29-1, the J gene TRBJ1-1; D gene unclear. Between the trimmed V and J ends, which lost 6 bases and 0 bases, there was a span of 11 bases. Germline V gene sequence: CDR1 SQVTM, CDR2 ANQGSEA. The CDR3 covers 13 residues. The CDR3 region is CSVKTVMNTEAFF. The DNA of the CDR3 is TGCAGCGTAAAAACAGTCATGAACACTGAAGCTTTCTTT.

This clonotype was seen only a few times. The rearrangement links TRBV28 to TRBJ2-7; 7 bases fit TRBD1. This CDR3 has 15 residues. J gave up 0 bases and V 5 bases, and 7 bases lay outside the gene matches. CDR1 and CDR2 (germline): MDHEN, SYDVKM. The CDR3 region has the DNA TGTGCCAGCAGTGCCGGGACAGTGAGCTCCTACGAGCAGTACTTC. Protein sequence: CASSAGTVSSYEQYF.

V gene TRBV12-3 or TRBV12-4 combines with J gene TRBJ1-5; tentatively, D is TRBD1 (5 bases). The CDR3 contains 16 residues. The V gene lost 1 base and the J gene lost 3 bases, with 13 bases spanning the gap. DNA of the CDR3: TGTGCCAGCAGTTTAGGTGCTACAGGCTCCAATCAGCCCCAGCATTTT. Protein product: CASSLGATGSNQPQHF.

J is TRBJ1-1 and V is TRBV7-2; no definite D call. The germline gives CDR1 SGHTA, CDR2 FQGNSA. V shed 1 base and J shed 5 bases, with 17 bases lying between them. The CDR3 sequence is 16 residues long. The CDR3, as DNA: TGTGCCAGCAGCTTAGGTTCCTGGGGTAGTCAAACTGAAGCTTTCTTT. Its translation is CASSLGSWGSQTEAFF.

A few counts support this clonotype. The genes are TRBV4-3 and TRBJ1-2; a possible D gene is TRBD1 (5 bases). Germline loops: CDR1 LGHNA, CDR2 YSLEER. This CDR3 is 16 amino acids long. V was clipped by 0 bases and J by 0 bases, with 11 bases between them. The CDR3 here is CASSQEPGRTNYGYTF. CDR3 sequence (DNA): TGCGCCAGCAGCCAAGAGCCGGGACGTACTAACTATGGCTACACCTTC.

The chain is built from TRBV30 and TRBJ2-7, with D maybe TRBD1 (5 bases). From germline, CDR1 is GTSNPN and CDR2 SVGIG (reference sequence). Trimming stripped 4 bases from V and 6 bases from J, with 16 bases between. The CDR3 extends over 13 amino acids. The CDR3 coding sequence is TGTGCCTGGACCAGGGCGACTTTGGGCGAGCAGTACTTC. Residues: CAWTRATLGEQYF.

This clonotype was recorded at least ten times. The rearrangement links TRBV20-1 to TRBJ1-2; 7 bases are a match to TRBD1. Per the germline V gene, CDR1 is DFQATT and CDR2 is SNEGSKA (reference sequence). After removal of 8 bases from V and 2 bases from J, the junction contained 8 bases not matched to a gene. The CDR3 is made up of 13 amino acids. This chain's CDR3 is CSTKQGINYGYTF. The CDR3 DNA reads as TGCAGTACCAAACAGGGGATCAACTATGGCTACACCTTC.

Many counts were recorded for this clonotype. This rearrangement joins TRBV20-1 to TRBJ1-3, with a possible D match to TRBD1 (5 bases). The V gene's germline CDR1 is DFQATT and CDR2 SNEGSKA (reference sequence). CDR3 length: 15 amino acids. Trimming cost V 0 bases and J 2 bases, with 11 bases left between them. The CDR3 region has the DNA TGCAGTGCTAGAGATTATGCAGGGACTGGAAACACCATATATTTT. Its protein is CSARDYAGTGNTIYF.

The sample holds many counts of this clonotype. The chain recombines TRBV11-2 with TRBJ1-2; D gene unclear. The CDR3 is made up of 14 amino acids. Germline lookup yields CDR1 SGHAT and CDR2 FQNNGV. The V end was cut by 4 bases, the J end by 2 bases, with 11 bases between. CDR3 sequence reads: CASSSRLINYGYTF. The CDR3 DNA sequence: TGTGCCAGCAGCTCCAGACTAATAAACTATGGCTACACCTTC.

Comments on this clonotype: The junction departs from the called germline gene at one end, perhaps through a read error. The chain is built from TRBV7-9 and TRBJ1-4; TRBD1 is a possible D gene (5 bases). The CDR3 contains 18 residues. Germline V gene sequence: CDR1 SEHNR, CDR2 FQNEAQ (reference sequence). The CDR3 DNA reads as TGTGCCGGCAGCTTAGGTTCCGGGGGGAGTGCAACTAATGAAAAACTGTTTTTT. Residues: CAGSLGSGGSATNEKLFF.

There are many counts of this clonotype. The V call is TRBV29-1, the J call TRBJ2-3; D remains unclear. CDR1 is SQVTM, CDR2 ANQGSEA, per germline. The CDR3 is 13 residues long. V was cut by 1 base and J by 5 bases, with 10 bases left in between. The CDR3 nucleotides read TGCAGCGTTGAAGTGGGTAGAGGAGATACGCAGTATTTT. Translated, it gives CSVEVGRGDTQYF.